The subject of this entry is one T cell receptor beta chain. Its antigen is not identified. Primers included in the PCR were 60 Vbeta and 13 Jbeta primers. Generated by immunoSEQ multiplex PCR, the TCRdb table keeps only in-frame clones and is missing some. Of approximately 140,000 clones detected, about 74% appear once; the ten largest clones hold 4.9%. The sample is drawn from a study of cytomegalovirus exposure and HLA in healthy donors. Overall study context: In an early release, HLA-typed donors contributed 80 million to 95 million unique TCR sequences. The study, taken as a whole, reports: In a later analysis, TCR beta V- and J-gene trimming showed a link to a missense DCLRE1C variant.

The length of the CDR3 is 13 residues. Trimming shortened V by 4 bases and J by 7 bases, and 10 bases separated the two germline ends. CDR1 and CDR2 from the germline V gene are SGHVS and FQNEAQ. Sequencing used PBMCs. The receptor's source is a woman in her 50s in good health and CMV-seronegative. The V and J genes are TRBV7-8 and TRBJ2-2, with a possible D match to TRBD2 (5 bases). The CDR3 loop is CASSSREIGELFF. As DNA, the CDR3 is TGTGCCAGCAGCTCCCGGGAAATCGGGGAGCTGTTTTTT.